This T cell receptor (beta chain) came from a study of blood T cells in healthy people across ages. For this clonotype: Its cognate antigen is unknown.

Study-wide results and limits: Because donor CMV status was unknown, expanded clonotype changes were possibly confounded. The study could not conclusively compare naive and antigen-experienced cells, given its unsorted PBMCs.

Germline V gene lookup returns CDR1 DFQATT and CDR2 SNEGSKA (reference sequence). With 5 bases removed from V and 7 bases from J, the gap between germline ends came to 21 bases. The CDR3 runs 15 residues. Then a second PCR, running roughly 7 to 11 cycles, was carried out with a sample-barcoded 5' primer and a J-beta primer mix. Every molecule of cDNA carried a tag from a template-switch adaptor with 12 random nucleotides. MiXCR, run by TCRdb on the 5' RACE reads, gives a single entry per CDR3 protein. The sample consists of approximately 880,000 distinct CDR3 sequences, around 46% of them appearing once. Each donor supplied ten milliliters of peripheral blood.

The receptor's source is a man aged 30 to 39 in good health. J is TRBJ1-5 and V is TRBV20-1; D gene unclear. The sequenced sample was blood. The CDR3 bases are TGCAGTGCTCCAAGCCAAAGGGCTGGGAACCAGCCCCAGCATTTT. Amino acid sequence: CSAPSQRAGNQPQHF.